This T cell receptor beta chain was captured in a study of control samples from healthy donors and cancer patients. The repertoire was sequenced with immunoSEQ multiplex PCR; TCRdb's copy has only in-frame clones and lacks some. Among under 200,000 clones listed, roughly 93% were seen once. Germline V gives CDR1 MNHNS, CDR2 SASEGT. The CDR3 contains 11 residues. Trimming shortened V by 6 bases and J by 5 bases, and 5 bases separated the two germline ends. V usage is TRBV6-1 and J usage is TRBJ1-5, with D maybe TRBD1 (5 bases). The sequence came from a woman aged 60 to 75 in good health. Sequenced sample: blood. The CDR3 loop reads CASRGDQPQHF. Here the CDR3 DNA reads TGTGCCAGCAGGGGGGATCAGCCCCAGCATTTT.